These T cell receptor beta chains were read from a single sample in a study of beta chain features in type 1 diabetes. Clones were sequenced by immunoSEQ multiplex PCR, and TCRdb holds only the in-frame ones, with some missing. The sample carries 400,000 to 500,000 clones, about 15% recorded once. The specimen sequenced was naive CD4+ T cells from blood. These receptor sequences come from a young man in good health. The CDR3 runs from the conserved cysteine through the conserved F or W. A D gene is named only where the DNA matches it firmly. The listing skips clone size in some rows; elsewhere it reads once, few, many or a size class.

TRBD1,few,TRBV2,TRBJ1-1,CASSSGQGHTEAFF,TGTGCCAGCAGCAGCGGACAGGGCCACACTGAAGCTTTCTTT
.,few,TRBV5-1,TRBJ2-3,CASSLVVADTQYF,TGCGCCAGCAGCTTGGTGGTGGCAGATACGCAGTATTTT
TRBD1,.,TRBV15,TRBJ2-7,CATSRPGTGSYEQYF,TGTGCCACCAGCAGACCCGGGACAGGGTCCTACGAGCAGTACTTC
.,few,TRBV5-6,TRBJ2-7,CASSLSSEQYF,TGTGCCAGCAGCTTGTCGTCAGAGCAGTACTTC
TRBD1,few,TRBV15,TRBJ2-1,CATSRRGTDYNEQFF,TGTGCCACCAGCAGGAGGGGGACAGACTACAATGAGCAGTTCTTC
.,few,TRBV7-2,TRBJ2-5,CASSLGGTTKKQNF,TGTGCCAGCAGCTTAGGGGGGACCACGAAAAAACAAAACTTC
.,.,TRBV7-9,TRBJ1-4,CASSLAGNGEKLFF,TGTGCCAGCAGTCTGGCGGGGAATGGGGAAAAACTGTTTTTT
TRBD1,few,TRBV15,TRBJ1-4,CATSSPGQGPYNEKLFF,TGTGCCACCAGCAGCCCGGGACAGGGCCCCTATAATGAAAAACTGTTTTTT
.,few,TRBV12-5,TRBJ2-3,CASAVGVGVGYTQYF,TGTGCTAGTGCCGTTGGAGTTGGGGTCGGGTATACGCAGTATTTT
.,.,TRBV14,TRBJ2-3,CASSRRGRSTDTQYF,TGTGCCAGCAGCCGCCGGGGGAGAAGCACAGATACGCAGTATTTT
TRBD1,few,TRBV15,TRBJ1-5,CATSIGQGAGQPQHF,TGTGCCACCAGCATCGGTCAGGGGGCTGGACAGCCCCAGCATTTT
.,.,TRBV20-1,TRBJ2-5,CSARVRETQYF,TGCAGTGCTCGGGTCAGAGAGACCCAGTACTTC
.,few,TRBV20-1,TRBJ1-1,CSAHTAEAFF,TGCAGTGCCCATACGGCTGAAGCTTTCTTT
.,few,TRBV15,TRBJ2-2,CATSPSGELFF,TGTGCCACCAGCCCCTCCGGGGAGCTGTTTTTT
.,.,TRBV7-2,TRBJ2-3,CASSYDKWDTQYF,TGTGCCAGCAGCTACGATAAATGGGATACGCAGTATTTT
.,few,TRBV30,TRBJ1-5,CAWGSRGLEPQHF,TGTGCCTGGGGCTCAAGGGGTTTGGAGCCCCAGCATTTT
TRBD2,.,TRBV5-1,TRBJ2-1,CASSPGLAQLRTYNEQFF,TGCGCCAGCAGCCCGGGACTAGCCCAACTTCGGACCTACAATGAGCAGTTCTTC
.,.,TRBV7-9,TRBJ1-1,CASSQSLTDTEAFF,TGTGCCAGCAGCCAATCCCTCACAGACACTGAAGCTTTCTTT
TRBD2,.,TRBV5-1,TRBJ2-1,CASSSSGGSYNEQFF,TGCGCCAGCAGCTCGTCGGGCGGGAGTTACAATGAGCAGTTCTTC
.,.,TRBV25-1,TRBJ2-3,CASSPWGAEGTDTQYF,TGTGCCAGCTCACCTTGGGGAGCGGAGGGGACAGATACGCAGTATTTT
.,.,TRBV7-2,TRBJ2-1,CASSLPLPNEQFF,TGTGCCAGCAGCTTACCACTACCTAATGAGCAGTTCTTC
.,.,TRBV29-1,TRBJ2-5,CSVVVRAETQYF,TGCAGCGTTGTAGTTCGGGCAGAGACCCAGTACTTC
.,.,TRBV18,TRBJ1-2,CASSPPGQSYGYTF,TGTGCCAGCTCACCCCCCGGTCAGTCCTATGGCTACACCTTC
.,.,TRBV6-1,TRBJ2-3,CASSAFSTSSTDTQYF,TGTGCCAGCAGTGCGTTTTCAACTTCTAGCACAGATACGCAGTATTTT
.,.,TRBV30,TRBJ2-5,CAWTYVGTQYF,TGTGCCTGGACCTACGTGGGGACCCAGTACTTC
.,few,TRBV19,TRBJ2-1,CASSTTSGGDYNEQFF,TGTGCCAGTAGTACGACTTCAGGGGGGGATTACAATGAGCAGTTCTTC
.,few,TRBV11-3,TRBJ2-3,CASSGHESTDTQYF,TGTGCCAGCAGCGGGCATGAGAGCACAGATACGCAGTATTTT
.,few,TRBV5-1,TRBJ2-1,CASSPGLSYNEQFF,TGCGCCAGCAGCCCGGGACTGAGCTACAATGAGCAGTTCTTC
.,few,TRBV7-2,TRBJ2-3,CASSLAGTRGTDTQYF,TGTGCCAGCAGCTTAGCGGGGACTCGGGGCACAGATACGCAGTATTTT
.,few,TRBV14,TRBJ2-3,CASSQDFRIRSQYF,TGTGCCAGCAGCCAAGATTTCAGGATACGTTCCCAGTATTTT
.,few,TRBV25-1,TRBJ2-3,CASSEWGTDTQYF,TGTGCCAGCAGTGAATGGGGCACAGATACGCAGTATTTT
.,.,TRBV6-5,TRBJ2-5,CASSPRLVFEGTQYF,TGTGCCAGCAGCCCCCGACTAGTTTTTGAGGGGACCCAGTACTTC